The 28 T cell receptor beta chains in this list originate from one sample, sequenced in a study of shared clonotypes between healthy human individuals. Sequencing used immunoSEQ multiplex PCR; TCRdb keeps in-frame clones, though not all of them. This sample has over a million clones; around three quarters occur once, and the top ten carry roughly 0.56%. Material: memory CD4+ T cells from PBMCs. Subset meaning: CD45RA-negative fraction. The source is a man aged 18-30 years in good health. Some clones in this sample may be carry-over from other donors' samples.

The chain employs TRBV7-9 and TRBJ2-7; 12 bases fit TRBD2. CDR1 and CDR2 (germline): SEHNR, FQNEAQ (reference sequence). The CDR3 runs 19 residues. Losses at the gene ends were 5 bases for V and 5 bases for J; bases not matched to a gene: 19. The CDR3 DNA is TGTGCCAGCAGCCGACCGGGACTAGCGGGCGGGGGGACAAGAAACGAGCAGTACTTC. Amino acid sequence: CASSRPGLAGGGTRNEQYF.

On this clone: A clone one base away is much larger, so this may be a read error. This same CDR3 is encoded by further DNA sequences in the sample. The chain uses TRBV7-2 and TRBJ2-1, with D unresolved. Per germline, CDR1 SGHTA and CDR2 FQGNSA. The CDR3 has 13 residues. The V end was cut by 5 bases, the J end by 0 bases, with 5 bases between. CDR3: CASSLSSYNEQFF. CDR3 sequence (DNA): TGTGCCAGCAGCCTGAGCTCCTACAATGAGCAGTTCTTC.

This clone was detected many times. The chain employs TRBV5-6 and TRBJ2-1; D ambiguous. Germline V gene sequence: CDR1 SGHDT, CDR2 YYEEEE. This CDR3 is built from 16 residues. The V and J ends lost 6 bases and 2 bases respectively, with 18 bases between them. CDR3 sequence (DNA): TGTGCCAGCACGCTCGGCCCCATCAATACCTACAATGAGCAGTTCTTC. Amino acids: CASTLGPINTYNEQFF.

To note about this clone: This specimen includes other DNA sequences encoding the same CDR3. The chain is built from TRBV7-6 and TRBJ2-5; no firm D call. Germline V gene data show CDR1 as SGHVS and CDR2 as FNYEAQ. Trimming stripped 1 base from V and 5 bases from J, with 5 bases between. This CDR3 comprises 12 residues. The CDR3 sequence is CASSLGRETQYF. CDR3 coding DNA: TGTGCCAGCAGCTTAGGCCGCGAGACCCAGTACTTC.

CDR3 protein: CASSLAAVSTDTQYF. CDR3 DNA sequence: TGTGCCAGCAGCTTAGCTGCGGTTAGCACAGATACGCAGTATTTT. The chain recombines TRBV7-9 with TRBJ2-3, with unresolved D. The V gene lost 0 bases and the J gene lost 0 bases, with 7 bases spanning the gap. The CDR3 sequence is 15 residues long. Germline CDR1 SEHNR, CDR2 FQNEAQ (reference sequence).

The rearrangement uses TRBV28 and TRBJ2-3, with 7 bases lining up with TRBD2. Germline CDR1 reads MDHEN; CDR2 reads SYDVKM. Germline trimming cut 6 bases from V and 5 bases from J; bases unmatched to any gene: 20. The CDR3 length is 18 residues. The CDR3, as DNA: TGTGCCAGCAGCCCCGCCCGGGGGGACCCCCGCAGCGAAGATACGCAGTATTTT. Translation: CASSPARGDPRSEDTQYF.

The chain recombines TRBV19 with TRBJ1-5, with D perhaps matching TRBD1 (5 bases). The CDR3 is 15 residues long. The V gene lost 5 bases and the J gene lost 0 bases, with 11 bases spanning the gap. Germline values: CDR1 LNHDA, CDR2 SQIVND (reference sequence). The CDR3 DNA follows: TGTGCCAGTAGTGAGACAGCTACTAGCAATCAGCCCCAGCATTTT. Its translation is CASSETATSNQPQHF.

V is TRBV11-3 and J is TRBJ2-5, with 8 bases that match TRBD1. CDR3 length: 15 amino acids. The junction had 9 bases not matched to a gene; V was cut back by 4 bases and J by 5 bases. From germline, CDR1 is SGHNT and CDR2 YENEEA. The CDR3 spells CASSSTTNRGETQYF. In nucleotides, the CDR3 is TGTGCCAGCAGCTCTACGACGAACAGGGGGGAGACCCAGTACTTC.

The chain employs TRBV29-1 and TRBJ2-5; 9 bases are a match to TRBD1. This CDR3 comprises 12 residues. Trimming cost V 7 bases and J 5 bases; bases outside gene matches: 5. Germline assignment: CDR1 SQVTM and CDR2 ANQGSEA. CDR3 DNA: TGCAGCGCCGACAGGGGGGGCGAGACCCAGTACTTC. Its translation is CSADRGGETQYF.

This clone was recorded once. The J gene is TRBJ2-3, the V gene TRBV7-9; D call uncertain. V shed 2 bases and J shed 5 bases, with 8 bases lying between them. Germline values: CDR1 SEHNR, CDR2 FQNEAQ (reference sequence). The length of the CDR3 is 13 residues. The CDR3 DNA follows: TGTGCCAGCAGCTTATGGGCCGGAGATACGCAGTATTTT. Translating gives CASSLWAGDTQYF.

The CDR3 region has the DNA TGTGCCAGCAGCTTAGGCAACCGGGAGCAGTACTTC. As protein: CASSLGNREQYF. This sequence joins TRBV7-9 and TRBJ2-7; D gene ambiguous. Looked up from germline, CDR1 is SEHNR and CDR2 is FQNEAQ (reference sequence). The CDR3 runs to 12 residues. Trimming shortened V by 1 base and J by 7 bases, and 8 bases separated the two germline ends.

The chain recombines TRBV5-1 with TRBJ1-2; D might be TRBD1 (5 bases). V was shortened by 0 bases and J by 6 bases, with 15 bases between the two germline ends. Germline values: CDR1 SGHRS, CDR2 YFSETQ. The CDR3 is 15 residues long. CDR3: CASSLGTPGAHGYTF. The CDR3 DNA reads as TGCGCCAGCAGCTTGGGCACACCCGGGGCCCATGGCTACACCTTC.

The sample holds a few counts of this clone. The CDR3 region has the DNA TGTGCCAGCAGTACTCGGGACAGCACTAACTATGGCTACACCTTC. Translation: CASSTRDSTNYGYTF. The chain combines TRBV6-5 with TRBJ1-2; 7 nucleotides match TRBD1. The CDR3 is made up of 15 amino acids. Per the germline V gene, CDR1 is MNHEY and CDR2 is SVGAGI. V shed 5 bases, J shed 0 bases, and the junction held 6 bases outside the gene matches.

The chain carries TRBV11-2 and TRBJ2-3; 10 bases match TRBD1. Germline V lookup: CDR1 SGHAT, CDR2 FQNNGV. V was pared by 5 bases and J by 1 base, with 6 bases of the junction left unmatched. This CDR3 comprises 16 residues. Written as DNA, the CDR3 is TGTGCCAGCAGCGCGGGGACAGGGGCTCGCACAGATACGCAGTATTTT. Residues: CASSAGTGARTDTQYF.

The CDR3 region has the DNA TGTGCCAGCAGCTCTACTAGAAGCGGGGACACCGGGGAGCTGTTTTTT. It translates to CASSSTRSGDTGELFF. V gene TRBV11-3 combines with J gene TRBJ2-2; 7 nucleotides line up with TRBD2. The germline V gene has CDR1 SGHNT and CDR2 YENEEA. The CDR3 covers 16 residues. With 4 bases clipped from V and 3 bases from J, the junction kept 8 bases outside the gene matches. Filled out from reference TRBV11-3 and TRBJ2-2, the complete variable domain reads EAGVVQSPRYKIIEKKQPVAFWCNPISGHNTLYWYLQNLGQGPELLIRYENEEAVDDSQLPKDRFSAERLKGVDSTLKIQPAELGDSAVYLCASSSTRSGDTGELFFGEGSRLTVL.

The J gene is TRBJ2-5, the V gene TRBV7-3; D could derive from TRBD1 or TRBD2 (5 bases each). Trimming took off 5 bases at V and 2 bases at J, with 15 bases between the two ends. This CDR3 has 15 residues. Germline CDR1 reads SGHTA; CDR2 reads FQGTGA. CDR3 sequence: CASSRRWGGQETQYF. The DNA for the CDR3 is TGTGCCAGCAGCCGACGGTGGGGCGGGCAAGAGACCCAGTACTTC.

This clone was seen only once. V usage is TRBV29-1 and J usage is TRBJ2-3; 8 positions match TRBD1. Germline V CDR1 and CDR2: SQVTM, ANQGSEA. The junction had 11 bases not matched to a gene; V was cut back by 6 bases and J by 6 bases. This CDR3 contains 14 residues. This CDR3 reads CSVKDRATGDTQYF. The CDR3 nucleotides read TGCAGCGTCAAGGACAGGGCGACCGGGGATACGCAGTATTTT.

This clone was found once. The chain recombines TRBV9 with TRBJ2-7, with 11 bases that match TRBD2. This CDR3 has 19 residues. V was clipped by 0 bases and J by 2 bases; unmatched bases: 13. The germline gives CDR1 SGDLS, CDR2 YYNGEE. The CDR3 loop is CASSVAATGTSGQAYEQYF. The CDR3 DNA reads TGTGCCAGCAGCGTAGCGGCTACCGGGACTAGCGGCCAGGCCTACGAGCAGTACTTC.

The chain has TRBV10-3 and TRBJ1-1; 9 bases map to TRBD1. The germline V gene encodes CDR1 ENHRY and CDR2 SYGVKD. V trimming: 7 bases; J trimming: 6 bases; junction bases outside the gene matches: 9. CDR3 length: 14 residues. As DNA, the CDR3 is TGTGCCATCAAGATGACAGGGGGAGGGGCTGAAGCTTTCTTT. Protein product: CAIKMTGGGAEAFF.

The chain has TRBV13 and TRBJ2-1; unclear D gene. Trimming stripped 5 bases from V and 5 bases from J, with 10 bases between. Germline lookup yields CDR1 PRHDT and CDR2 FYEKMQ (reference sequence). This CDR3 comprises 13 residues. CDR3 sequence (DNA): TGTGCCAGCAGCCCGCGGCCCAACAATGAGCAGTTCTTC. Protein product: CASSPRPNNEQFF.

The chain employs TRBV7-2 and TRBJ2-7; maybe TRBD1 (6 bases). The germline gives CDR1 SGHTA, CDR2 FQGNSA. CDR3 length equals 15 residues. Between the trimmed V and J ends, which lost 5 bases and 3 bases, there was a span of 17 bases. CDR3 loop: CASSASLTGGYEQYF. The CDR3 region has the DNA TGTGCCAGCAGCGCTTCCTTGACAGGAGGCTACGAGCAGTACTTC.

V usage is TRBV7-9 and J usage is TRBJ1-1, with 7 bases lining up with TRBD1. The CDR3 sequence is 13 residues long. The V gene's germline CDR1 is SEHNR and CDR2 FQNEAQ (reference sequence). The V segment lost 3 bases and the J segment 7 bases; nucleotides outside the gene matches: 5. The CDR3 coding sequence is TGTGCCAGCAGCTTTGGGGACAGCCTTGAAGCTTTCTTT. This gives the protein CASSFGDSLEAFF.

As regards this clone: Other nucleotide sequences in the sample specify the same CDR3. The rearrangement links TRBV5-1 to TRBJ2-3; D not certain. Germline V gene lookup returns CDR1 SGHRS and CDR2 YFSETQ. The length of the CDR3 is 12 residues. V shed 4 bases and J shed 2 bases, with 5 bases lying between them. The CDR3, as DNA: TGCGCCAGCAGCCCCCCCACAGATACGCAGTATTTT. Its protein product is CASSPPTDTQYF.

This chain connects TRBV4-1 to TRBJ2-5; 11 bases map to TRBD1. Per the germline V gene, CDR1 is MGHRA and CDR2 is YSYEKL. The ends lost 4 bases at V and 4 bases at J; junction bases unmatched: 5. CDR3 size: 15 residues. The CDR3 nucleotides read TGCGCCAGCAGCCCGCCGGACAGGGGGCCAGAGACCCAGTACTTC. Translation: CASSPPDRGPETQYF.

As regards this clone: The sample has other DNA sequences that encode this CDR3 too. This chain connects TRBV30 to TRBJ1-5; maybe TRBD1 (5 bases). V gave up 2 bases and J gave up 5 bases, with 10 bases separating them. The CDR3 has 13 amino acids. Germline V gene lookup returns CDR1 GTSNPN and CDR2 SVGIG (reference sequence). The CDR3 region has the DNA TGTGCCTGGAGTCTGCAGGGTGATCAGCCCCAGCATTTT. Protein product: CAWSLQGDQPQHF. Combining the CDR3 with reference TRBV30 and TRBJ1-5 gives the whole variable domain SQTIHQWPATLVQPVGSPLSLECTVEGTSNPNLYWYRQAAGRGLQLLFYSVGIGQISSEVPQNLSASRPQDRQFILSSKKLLLSDSGFYLCAWSLQGDQPQHFGDGTRLSIL.

The CDR3 DNA follows: TGCAGCGTTGTAGAGGTCTCGAGCACAGATACGCAGTATTTT. Translation: CSVVEVSSTDTQYF. The chain couples TRBV29-1 to TRBJ2-3; D gene uncertain. V dropped 4 bases and J dropped 0 bases, with 11 bases sitting between them. From germline, CDR1 is SQVTM and CDR2 ANQGSEA. There are 14 residues in the CDR3.

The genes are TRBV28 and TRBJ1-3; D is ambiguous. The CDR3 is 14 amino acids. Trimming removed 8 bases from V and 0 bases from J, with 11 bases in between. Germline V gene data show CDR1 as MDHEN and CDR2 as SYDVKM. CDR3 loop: CASHSGSSGNTIYF. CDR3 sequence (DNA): TGTGCCAGCCATAGCGGCTCCTCTGGAAACACCATATATTTT.

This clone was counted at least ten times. The DNA for the CDR3 is TGTGCCAGCCGGGCGACTAGCGGGAGCTCCTACAATGAGCAGTTCTTC. Amino acids: CASRATSGSSYNEQFF. The rearrangement links TRBV18 to TRBJ2-1, with TRBD2 matching 12 bases. The germline CDR1 and CDR2 sequences are KGHSH and LQKENI. The junction had 5 bases not matched to a gene; V was cut back by 8 bases and J by 0 bases. The CDR3 consists of 16 residues. Variable domain in full (rest from reference TRBV18 and TRBJ2-1): NAGVMQNPRHLVRRRGQEARLRCSPMKGHSHVYWYRQLPEEGLKFMVYLQKENIIDESGMPKERFSAEFPKEGPSILRIQQVVRGDSAAYFCASRATSGSSYNEQFFGPGTRLTVL.